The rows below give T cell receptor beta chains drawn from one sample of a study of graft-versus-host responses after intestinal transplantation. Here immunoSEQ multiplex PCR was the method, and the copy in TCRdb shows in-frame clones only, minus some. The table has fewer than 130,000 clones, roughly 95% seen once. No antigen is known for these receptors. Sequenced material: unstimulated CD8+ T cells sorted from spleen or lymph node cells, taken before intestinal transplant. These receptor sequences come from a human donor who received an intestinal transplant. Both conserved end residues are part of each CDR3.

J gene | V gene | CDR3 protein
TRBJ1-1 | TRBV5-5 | CASSLGSGPNTEAFF
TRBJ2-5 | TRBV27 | CASNGGSGTQYF
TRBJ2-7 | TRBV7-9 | CASSLDLYEQYF
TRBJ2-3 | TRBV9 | CASSAISGRAPGDTQYF
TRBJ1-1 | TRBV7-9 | CASSGILKGWSEAFF
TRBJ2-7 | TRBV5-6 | CASSLSSAGLGEQYF
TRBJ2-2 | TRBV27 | CASSFLYPEHTGELFF
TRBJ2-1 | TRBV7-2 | CASSYMAGNEQFF
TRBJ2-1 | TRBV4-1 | CASSQGGLAGGDEQFF
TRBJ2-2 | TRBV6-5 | CASSGTSTGELFF
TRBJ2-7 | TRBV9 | CASSVGGWDEQYF
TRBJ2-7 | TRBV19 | CASSIYGTSSYEQYF
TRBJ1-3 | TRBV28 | CASSLFNSGNTIYF
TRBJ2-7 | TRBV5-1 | CASSLGGAEQYF
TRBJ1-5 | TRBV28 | CASSIPGPAFNQPQHF
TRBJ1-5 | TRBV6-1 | CASSEGRGRENQPQHF
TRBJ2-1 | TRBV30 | CAWTGIVVTHNEQFF
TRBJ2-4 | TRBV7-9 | CASSPTSGREMVQYF
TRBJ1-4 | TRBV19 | CASRIFQGDEKLFF
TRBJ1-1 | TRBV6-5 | CASSSVTEAFF
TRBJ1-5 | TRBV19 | CASTHGRGQGLWPQHF
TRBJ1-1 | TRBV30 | CAWSVTVYGLNTEAFF
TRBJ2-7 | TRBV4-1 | CASRDGYEQYF
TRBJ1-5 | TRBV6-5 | CAGSGASNQPQHF
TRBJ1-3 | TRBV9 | CASSVGGNGNTIYF
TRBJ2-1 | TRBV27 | CASSFEAGGFNEQFF
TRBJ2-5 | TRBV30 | CAWSVAPQETQYF
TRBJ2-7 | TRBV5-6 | CASSFEDRGPLEQYF
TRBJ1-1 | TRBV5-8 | CASSLGTGLNTEAFF
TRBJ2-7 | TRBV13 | CASSQAGTGNRYEQYF
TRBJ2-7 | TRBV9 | CASSPAGQGAYEQYF
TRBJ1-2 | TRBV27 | CASSLTGDPYWGYTF
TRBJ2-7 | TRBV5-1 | CASSAPDRGPYEQYF
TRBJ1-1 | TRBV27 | CASRDLRRQAFF
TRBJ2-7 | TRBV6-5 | CASSDLDRGMDF
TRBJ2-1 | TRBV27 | CASTKLAGGGDEQFF
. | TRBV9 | CASSVDAGGVNEQYF
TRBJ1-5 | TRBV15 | CATRRDRGSNQPQHF
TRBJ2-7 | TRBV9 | CASSVGGSSYEQYF
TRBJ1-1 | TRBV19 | CASSNSGGSNTEAFF
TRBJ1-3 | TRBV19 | CASSPGEASGNTIYF
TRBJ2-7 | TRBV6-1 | CASSERDEQYF